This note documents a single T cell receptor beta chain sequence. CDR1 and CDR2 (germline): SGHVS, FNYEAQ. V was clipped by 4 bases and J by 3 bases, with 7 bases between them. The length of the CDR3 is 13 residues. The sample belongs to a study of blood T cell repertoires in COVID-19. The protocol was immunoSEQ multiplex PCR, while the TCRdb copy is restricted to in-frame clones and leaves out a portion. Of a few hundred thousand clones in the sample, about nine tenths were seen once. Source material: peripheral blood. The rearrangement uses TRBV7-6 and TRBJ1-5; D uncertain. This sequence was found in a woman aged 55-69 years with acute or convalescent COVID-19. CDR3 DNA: TGTGCCAGCAGCTCCCGAGACAATCAGCCCCAGCATTTT. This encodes CASSSRDNQPQHF.